The sequence of this T cell receptor (beta chain) was determined in a study of shared clonotypes between healthy human individuals. Study as a whole: Those who served as donors were two women and three men between the ages of 18 and 49.

CDR1 and CDR2 from the germline V gene are MGHDK and SYGVNS. V shed 8 bases, J shed 1 base, and the junction held 7 bases outside the gene matches. This CDR3 has 16 residues. From CD4+ cells came CD45RA+ naive and CD45RA-negative memory subsets. Deep-level assay runs were performed. Profiling relied on immunoSEQ multiplex PCR, and the TCRdb table lists in-frame clones only, not all of them. This sample has around 700,000 clones, with roughly 70% found just once. The source of this sequence is a woman in her twenties or thirties in good health. The sequencing input was memory CD4+ T cells sorted from blood. Subset here: CD45RA-negative fraction. The rearrangement uses TRBV25-1 and TRBJ2-5; 13 bases line up with TRBD2. The CDR3 protein is CASSGTSGTLQETQYF. DNA of the CDR3: TGTGCCAGCTCCGGGACTAGCGGGACTCTCCAAGAGACCCAGTACTTC.